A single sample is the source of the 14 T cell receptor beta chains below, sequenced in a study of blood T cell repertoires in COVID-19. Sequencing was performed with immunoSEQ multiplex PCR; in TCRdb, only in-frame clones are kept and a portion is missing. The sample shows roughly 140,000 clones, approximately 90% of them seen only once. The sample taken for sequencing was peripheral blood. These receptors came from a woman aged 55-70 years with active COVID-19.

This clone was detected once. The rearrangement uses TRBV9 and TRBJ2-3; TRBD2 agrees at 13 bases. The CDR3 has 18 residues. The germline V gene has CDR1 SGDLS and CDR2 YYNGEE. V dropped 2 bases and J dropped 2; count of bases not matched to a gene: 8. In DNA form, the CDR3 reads TGTGCCAGCAGCGTCCAAGCGACTAGCGGGAGGATCACAGATACGCAGTATTTT. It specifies CASSVQATSGRITDTQYF. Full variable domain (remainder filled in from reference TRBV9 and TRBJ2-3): DSGVTQTPKHLITATGQRVTLRCSPRSGDLSVYWYQQSLDQGLQFLIQYYNGEERAKGNILERFSAQQFPDLHSELNLSSLELGDSALYFCASSVQATSGRITDTQYFGPGTRLTVL.

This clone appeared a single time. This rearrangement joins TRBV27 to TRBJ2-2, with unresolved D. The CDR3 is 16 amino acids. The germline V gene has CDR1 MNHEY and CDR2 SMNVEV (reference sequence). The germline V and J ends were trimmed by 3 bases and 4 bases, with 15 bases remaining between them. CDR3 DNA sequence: TGTGCCAGCAGTTTCCGCCCCCGTCCCGGCACCGGGGAGCTGTTTTTT. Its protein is CASSFRPRPGTGELFF.

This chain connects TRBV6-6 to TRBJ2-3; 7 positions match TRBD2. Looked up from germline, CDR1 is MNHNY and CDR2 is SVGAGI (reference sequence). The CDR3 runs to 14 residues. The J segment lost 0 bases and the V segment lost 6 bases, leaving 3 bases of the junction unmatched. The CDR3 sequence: CASSPGRSTDTQYF. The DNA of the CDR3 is TGTGCCAGCAGCCCCGGGAGGAGCACAGATACGCAGTATTTT.

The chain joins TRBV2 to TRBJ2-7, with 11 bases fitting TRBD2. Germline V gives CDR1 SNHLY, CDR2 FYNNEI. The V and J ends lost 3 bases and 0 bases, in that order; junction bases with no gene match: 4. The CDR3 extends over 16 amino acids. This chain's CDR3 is CASSDGGTSGSYEQYF. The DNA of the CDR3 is TGTGCCAGCAGTGATGGTGGGACTAGCGGCTCCTACGAGCAGTACTTC. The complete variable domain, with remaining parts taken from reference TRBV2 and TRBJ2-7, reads EPEVTQTPSHQVTQMGQEVILRCVPISNHLYFYWYRQILGQKVEFLVSFYNNEISEKSEIFDDQFSVERPDGSNFTLKIRSTKLEDSAMYFCASSDGGTSGSYEQYFGPGTRLTVT.

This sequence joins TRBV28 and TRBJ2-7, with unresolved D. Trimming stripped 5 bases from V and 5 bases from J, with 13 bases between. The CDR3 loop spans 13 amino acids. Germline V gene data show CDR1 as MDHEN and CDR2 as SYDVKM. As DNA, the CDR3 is TGTGCCAGCAGTCCCCACGCCTCAGACGAGCAGTACTTC. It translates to CASSPHASDEQYF. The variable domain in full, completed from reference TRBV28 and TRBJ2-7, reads DVKVTQSSRYLVKRTGEKVFLECVQDMDHENMFWYRQDPGLGLRLIYFSYDVKMKEKGDIPEGYSVSREKKERFSLILESASTNQTSMYLCASSPHASDEQYFGPGTRLTVT.

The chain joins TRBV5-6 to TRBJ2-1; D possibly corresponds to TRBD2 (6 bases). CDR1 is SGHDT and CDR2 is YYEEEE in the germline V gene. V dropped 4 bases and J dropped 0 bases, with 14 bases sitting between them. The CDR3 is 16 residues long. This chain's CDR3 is CASSTTSWSSYNEQFF. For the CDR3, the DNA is TGTGCCAGCAGCACAACTAGCTGGAGCTCCTACAATGAGCAGTTCTTC.

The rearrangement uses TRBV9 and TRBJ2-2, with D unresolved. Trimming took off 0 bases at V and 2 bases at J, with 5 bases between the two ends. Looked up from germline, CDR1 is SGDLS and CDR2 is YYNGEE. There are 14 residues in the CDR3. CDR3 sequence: CASSVVVNTGELFF. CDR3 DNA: TGTGCCAGCAGCGTAGTTGTAAACACCGGGGAGCTGTTTTTT.

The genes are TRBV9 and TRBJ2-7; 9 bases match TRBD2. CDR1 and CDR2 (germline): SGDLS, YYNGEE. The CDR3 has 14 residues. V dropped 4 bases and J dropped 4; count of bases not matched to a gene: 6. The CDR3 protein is CASSSGLALYEQYF. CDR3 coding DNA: TGTGCCAGCAGCTCGGGACTAGCCTTATACGAGCAGTACTTC.

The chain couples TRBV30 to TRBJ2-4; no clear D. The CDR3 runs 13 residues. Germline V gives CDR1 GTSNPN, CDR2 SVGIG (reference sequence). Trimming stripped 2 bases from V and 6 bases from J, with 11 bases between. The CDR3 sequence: CAWSKPGINIQYF. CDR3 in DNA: TGTGCCTGGAGTAAACCGGGTATAAACATTCAGTACTTC.

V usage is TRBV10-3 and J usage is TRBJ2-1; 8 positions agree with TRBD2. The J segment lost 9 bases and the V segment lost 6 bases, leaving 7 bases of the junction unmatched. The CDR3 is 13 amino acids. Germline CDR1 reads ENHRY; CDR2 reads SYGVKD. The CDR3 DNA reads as TGTGCCATCAGACGGGAGGGGGGAGTTGAGCAGTTCTTC. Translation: CAIRREGGVEQFF.

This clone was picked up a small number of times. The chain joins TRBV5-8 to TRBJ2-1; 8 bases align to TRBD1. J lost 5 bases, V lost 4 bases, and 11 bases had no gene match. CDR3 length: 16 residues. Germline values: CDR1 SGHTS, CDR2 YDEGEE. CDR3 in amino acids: CASSPRDTGGNNEQFF. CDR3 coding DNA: TGTGCCAGCAGCCCTAGGGATACAGGGGGTAACAATGAGCAGTTCTTC.

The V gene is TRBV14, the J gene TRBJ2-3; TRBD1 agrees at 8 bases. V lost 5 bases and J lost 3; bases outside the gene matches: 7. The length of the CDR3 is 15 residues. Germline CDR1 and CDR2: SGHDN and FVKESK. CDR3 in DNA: TGTGCCAGCAGCAAGTGGGACAGGACTACAGATACGCAGTATTTT. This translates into CASSKWDRTTDTQYF.

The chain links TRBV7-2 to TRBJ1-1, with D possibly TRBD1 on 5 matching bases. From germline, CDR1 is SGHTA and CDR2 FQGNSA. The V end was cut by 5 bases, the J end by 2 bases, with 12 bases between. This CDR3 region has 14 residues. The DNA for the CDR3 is TGTGCCAGCAGCCGGAGGGACTTAAACACTGAAGCTTTCTTT. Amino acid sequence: CASSRRDLNTEAFF.

The CDR3 protein is CASSVDTTRQFF. The DNA for the CDR3 is TGTGCCAGCAGCGTAGATACGACTAGACAGTTCTTC. This sequence joins TRBV9 and TRBJ2-1; D is perhaps TRBD2 (6 bases). CDR3 length: 12 residues. With 0 bases removed from V and 13 bases from J, the gap between germline ends came to 11 bases. From germline, CDR1 is SGDLS and CDR2 YYNGEE.